The present T cell receptor beta chain was sequenced within a study of T cells in Graves' hyperthyroidism and ophthalmopathy. Study-wide results and caveats: Also found in blood were most expanded thyroid clonotypes above 0.001. In the analysis, a 13 V-J model separated ophthalmopathy from stable hyperthyroidism.

RNA transcripts provided the source from which TCR beta CDR3 regions were amplified. The HTBI primer set served for first-round RT-PCR of the TCR CDR3. TCRdb ran MiXCR on the multiplex PCR reads and lists one entry per CDR3 protein. The repertoire holds 300,000 to 400,000 distinct CDR3 sequences, around 13% seen once, with approximately 10% in the top ten. CDR3 length: 16 residues. The germline CDR1 and CDR2 sequences are SGHKS and YYEKEE (reference sequence). Losses at the gene ends were 4 bases for V and 1 base for J; bases not matched to a gene: 6. About this clonotype: Its specificity is not known.

Fresh peripheral blood, around 10 ml, yielded the PBMCs. The receptor was isolated from an older woman with Graves' hyperthyroidism. The chain couples TRBV5-5 to TRBJ1-2; 11 bases align to TRBD1. Sequencing was done on a sample of blood. CDR3 region: CASSISGTGGNYGYTF. In DNA, the CDR3 is TGTGCCAGCAGCATCTCCGGGACAGGGGGTAACTATGGCTACACCTTC.